This T cell receptor beta chain derives from a study of shared clonotypes between healthy human individuals. A word on this clone: The antigen is undetermined.

Several immunoSEQ plates held equal portions of the genomic DNA taken from each subset. TCRdb's table, derived via immunoSEQ multiplex PCR, lists solely in-frame clones and lacks some. The repertoire holds under 600,000 clones, with 95% to 98% as singletons. General observations from the study: Researchers found naive subsets generally carried larger estimated richness than memory subsets. The rarefaction results pointed to incomplete sorted-subset sequencing despite large depth.

Germline CDR1 is SEHNR and CDR2 is FQNEAQ (reference sequence). Unmatched junction bases numbered 16, after V lost 4 bases and J lost 7 bases. This CDR3 comprises 18 residues. The naive CD8 fraction comprised CD45RO-negative cells positively selected for CCR7 and excluded terminally differentiated effector memory CD45RA+ cells. Healthy and HIV-negative, the adult donors had no recent acute infections or vaccinations. The chain joins TRBV7-9 to TRBJ2-1, with 10 bases fitting TRBD2. This receptor was obtained from a man in his thirties or forties in good health. Sequences were obtained from naive CD8+ T cells sorted from blood. CDR3 residues: CASSSPGSGRALSNEQFF. Written as DNA, the CDR3 is TGTGCCAGCAGCTCCCCTGGGAGCGGGAGGGCCCTGTCGAATGAGCAGTTCTTC.